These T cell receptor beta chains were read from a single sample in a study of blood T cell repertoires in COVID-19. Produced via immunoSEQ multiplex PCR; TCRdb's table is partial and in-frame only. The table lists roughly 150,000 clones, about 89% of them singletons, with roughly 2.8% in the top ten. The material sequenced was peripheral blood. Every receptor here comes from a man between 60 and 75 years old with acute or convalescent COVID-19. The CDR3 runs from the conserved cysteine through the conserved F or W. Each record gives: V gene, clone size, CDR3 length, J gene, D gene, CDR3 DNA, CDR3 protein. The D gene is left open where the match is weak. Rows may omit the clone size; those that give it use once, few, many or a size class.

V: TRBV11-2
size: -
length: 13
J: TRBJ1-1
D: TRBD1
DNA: TGTGCCAGCAGCTCGGACAGGGGGCCCGAAGCTTTCTTT
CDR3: CASSSDRGPEAFF

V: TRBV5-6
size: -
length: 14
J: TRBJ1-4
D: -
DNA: TGTGCCAGCAGCTTGGGTGTAGGAGTTGAAAAACTGTTTTTT
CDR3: CASSLGVGVEKLFF

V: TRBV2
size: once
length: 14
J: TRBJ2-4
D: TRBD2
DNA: TGTGCCAGCAGTGAAAGGGGAGGGATGAACATTCAGTACTTC
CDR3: CASSERGGMNIQYF

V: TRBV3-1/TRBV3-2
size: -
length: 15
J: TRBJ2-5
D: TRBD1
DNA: TGTGCCAGCAGCCAAGGTCGGACAGGGCTGGAGACCCAGTACTTC
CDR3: CASSQGRTGLETQYF

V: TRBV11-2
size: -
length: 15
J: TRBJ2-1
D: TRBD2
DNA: TGTGCCAGCAGCTTGGGACTAGCGGCCTACAATGAGCAGTTCTTC
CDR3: CASSLGLAAYNEQFF

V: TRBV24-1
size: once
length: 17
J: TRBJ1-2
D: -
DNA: TGTGCCACCAGCCCCCTCCTCAGTACGGAGGGGCCGGGAGGCTACACCTTC
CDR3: CATSPLLSTEGPGGYTF

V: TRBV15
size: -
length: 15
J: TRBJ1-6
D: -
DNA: TGTGCCACCAGCAGAGAAGAACAGGGACAATCACCCCTCCACTTT
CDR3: CATSREEQGQSPLHF

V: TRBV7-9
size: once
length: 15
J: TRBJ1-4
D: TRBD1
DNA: TGTGCCAGCAGCTTGACGACAGGGCGGGGTGAAAAACTGTTTTTT
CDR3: CASSLTTGRGEKLFF

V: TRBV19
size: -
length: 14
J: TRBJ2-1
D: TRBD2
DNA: TGTGCCAGTAAACCAGCGGGGGGGCCTGGTGAGCAGTTCTTC
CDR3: CASKPAGGPGEQFF

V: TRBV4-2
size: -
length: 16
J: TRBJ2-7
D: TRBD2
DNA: TGTGCCAGCAGCCAATTATCAGCGGGGGGGCTTCAAGTAGCGTACTTC
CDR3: CASSQLSAGGLQVAYF

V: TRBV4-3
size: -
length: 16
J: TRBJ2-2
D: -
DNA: TGCGCCAGCAGCCAACAAACTGGGCAGAACACCGGGGAGCTGTTTTTT
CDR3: CASSQQTGQNTGELFF

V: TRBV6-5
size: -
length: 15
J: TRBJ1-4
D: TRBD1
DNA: TGTGCCAGCAGTTATCTAACAGGGGATGTGGGGCAACTGTTTTTT
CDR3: CASSYLTGDVGQLFF

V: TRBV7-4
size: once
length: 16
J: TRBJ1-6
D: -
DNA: TGTGCCAGCAGCCCTGATCTGAGCTCCTATAATTCACCCCTCCACTTT
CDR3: CASSPDLSSYNSPLHF

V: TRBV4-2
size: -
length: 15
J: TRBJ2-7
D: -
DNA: TGTGCCAGCAGCCAAGACGCGGGGTTCTCCTACGAGCAGTACTTC
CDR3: CASSQDAGFSYEQYF

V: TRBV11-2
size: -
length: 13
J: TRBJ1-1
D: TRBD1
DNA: TGTGCCAGCTGGAGGACAGGGGGCGATGAAGCTTTCTTT
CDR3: CASWRTGGDEAFF

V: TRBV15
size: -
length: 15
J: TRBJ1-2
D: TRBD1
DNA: TGTGCCACCGATAATTACAGGGGAACAAACTATGGCTACACCTTC
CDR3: CATDNYRGTNYGYTF

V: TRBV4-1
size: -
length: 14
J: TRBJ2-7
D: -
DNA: TGCGCCAGCAGCCAAGATCCCACAGTCTACGAGCAGTACTTC
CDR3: CASSQDPTVYEQYF

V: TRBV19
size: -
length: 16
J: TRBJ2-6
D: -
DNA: TGTGCCAGTAGTATAGGCGGCAGGGCCGGGGCCAACGTCCTGACTTTC
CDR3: CASSIGGRAGANVLTF

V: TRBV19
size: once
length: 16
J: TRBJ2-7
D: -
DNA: TGTGCCAGTAGTATCTCCGGGACAAGGGGTGACTACGAGCAGTACTTC
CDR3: CASSISGTRGDYEQYF

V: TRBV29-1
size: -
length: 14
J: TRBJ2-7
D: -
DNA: TGCAGCGTTGATCAGGGCGGATCCTGGGACGAGCAGTACTTC
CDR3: CSVDQGGSWDEQYF

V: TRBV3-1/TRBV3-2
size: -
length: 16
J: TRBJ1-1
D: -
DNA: TGTGCCAGCAGCCATTGGCAGGATAACATGAACACTGAAGCTTTCTTT
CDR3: CASSHWQDNMNTEAFF

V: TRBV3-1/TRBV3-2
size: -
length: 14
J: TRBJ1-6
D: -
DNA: TGTGCCAGCAGCCAAGGCTGGAGGGATTCACCCCTCCACTTT
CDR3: CASSQGWRDSPLHF

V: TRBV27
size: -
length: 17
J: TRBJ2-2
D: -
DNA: TGTGCCAGCAGAGACCAGGGATCCCCTACGAACACCGGGGAGCTGTTTTTT
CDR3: CASRDQGSPTNTGELFF

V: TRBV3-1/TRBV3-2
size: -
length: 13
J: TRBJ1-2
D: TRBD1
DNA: TGTGCCAGCAGCCCCCGGGACAGCTATGGCTACACCTTC
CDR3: CASSPRDSYGYTF

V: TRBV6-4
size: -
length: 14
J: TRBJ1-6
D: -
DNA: TGTGCCAGCAGTGTCCGGGGGGATCATTCACCCCTCCACTTT
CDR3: CASSVRGDHSPLHF

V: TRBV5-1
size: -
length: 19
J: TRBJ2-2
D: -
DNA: TGCGCCAGCAGCTTTAAAACTTGGGCTAGCCTAACGAACACCGGGGAGCTGTTTTTT
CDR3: CASSFKTWASLTNTGELFF

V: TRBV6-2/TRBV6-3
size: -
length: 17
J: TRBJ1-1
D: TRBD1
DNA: TGTGCCAGCAGTTATGTTAGGACAGGGCTTCGGAACACTGAAGCTTTCTTT
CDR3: CASSYVRTGLRNTEAFF

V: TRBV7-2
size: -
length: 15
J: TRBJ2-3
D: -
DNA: TGTGCCAGCAGCTTCGCGGTGGGAGGCGCAGATACGCAGTATTTT
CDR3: CASSFAVGGADTQYF

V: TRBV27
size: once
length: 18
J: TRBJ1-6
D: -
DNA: TGTGCCAGCAGTTTCGGGGGGCTTGGTAGCGCCTATAATTCACCCCTCCACTTT
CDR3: CASSFGGLGSAYNSPLHF

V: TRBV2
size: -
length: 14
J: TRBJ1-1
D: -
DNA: TGTGCCAGCCGGGGGTTATGGGAGAACACTGAAGCTTTCTTT
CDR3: CASRGLWENTEAFF

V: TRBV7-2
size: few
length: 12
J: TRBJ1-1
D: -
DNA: TGTGCCAGCAGCTCGAGCCAGGGGGAAGCTTTCTTT
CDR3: CASSSSQGEAFF

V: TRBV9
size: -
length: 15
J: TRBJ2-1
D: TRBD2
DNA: TGTGCCAGCAGCGTAGGTCTTAGCGGGGGGCTAAACCGGTTCTTC
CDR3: CASSVGLSGGLNRFF

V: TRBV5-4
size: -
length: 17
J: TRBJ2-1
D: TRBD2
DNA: TGTGCCAGCAGCTTGGGACGATCTAGCGGGGGGGGCAATGAGCAGTTCTTC
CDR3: CASSLGRSSGGGNEQFF

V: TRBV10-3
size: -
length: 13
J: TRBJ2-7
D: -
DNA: TGTGCCGCTCGACGACAGGACCGACACGAGCAGTACTTC
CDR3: CAARRQDRHEQYF

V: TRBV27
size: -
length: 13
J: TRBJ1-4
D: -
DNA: TGTGCCAGCAGTTCCGGGTATAATGAAAAACTGTTTTTT
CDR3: CASSSGYNEKLFF

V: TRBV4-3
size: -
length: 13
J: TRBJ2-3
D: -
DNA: TGCGCCAGCAGCCACACCCCAGGGGATACGCAGTATTTT
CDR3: CASSHTPGDTQYF

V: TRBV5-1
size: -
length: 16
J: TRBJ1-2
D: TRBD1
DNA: TGCGCCAGCAGCTTGGCCGAAGAGAGGGGGCTTTATGGCTACACCTTC
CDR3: CASSLAEERGLYGYTF

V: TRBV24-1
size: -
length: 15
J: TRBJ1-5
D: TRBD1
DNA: TGTGCCACCGGGACAGGTGAATATAGCAATCAGCCCCAGCATTTT
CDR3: CATGTGEYSNQPQHF

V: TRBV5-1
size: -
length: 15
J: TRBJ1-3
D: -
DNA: TGCGCCAGCAGCTTGGCAGGAAGCTCTGGAAACACCATATATTTT
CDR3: CASSLAGSSGNTIYF

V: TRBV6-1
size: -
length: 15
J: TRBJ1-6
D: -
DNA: TGTGCCAGCAGTGATAGACAGGTCCGCCATTCACCCCTCCACTTT
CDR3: CASSDRQVRHSPLHF

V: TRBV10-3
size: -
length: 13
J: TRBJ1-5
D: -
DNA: TGTGCCATCGGGCCAGGGAGCAATCAGCCCCAGCATTTT
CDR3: CAIGPGSNQPQHF

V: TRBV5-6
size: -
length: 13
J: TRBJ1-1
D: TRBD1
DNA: TGTGCCAGCAGCCTGACAGGGGAGCGGGAAGCTTTCTTT
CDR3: CASSLTGEREAFF

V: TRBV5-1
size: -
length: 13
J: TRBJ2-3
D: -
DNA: TGCGCCAGCAGCTGGGACATGTCAGATACGCAGTATTTT
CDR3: CASSWDMSDTQYF

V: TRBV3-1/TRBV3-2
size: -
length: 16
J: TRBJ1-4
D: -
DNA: TGTGCCAGCAGCCAAGAAGGTGGAGACACTAATGAAAAACTGTTTTTT
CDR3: CASSQEGGDTNEKLFF

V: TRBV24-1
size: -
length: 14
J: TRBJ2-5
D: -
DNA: TGTGCCACCAGTGAAAGGGGGGGCCGGGAGACCCAGTACTTC
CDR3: CATSERGGRETQYF

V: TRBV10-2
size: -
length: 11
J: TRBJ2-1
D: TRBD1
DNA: TGCGCCAGCAGACAGGGGAATGAGCAGTTCTTC
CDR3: CASRQGNEQFF

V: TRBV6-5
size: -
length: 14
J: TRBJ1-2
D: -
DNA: TGTGCCAGCTCCCTGGGGCAGGCTAACTATGGCTACACCTTC
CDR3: CASSLGQANYGYTF

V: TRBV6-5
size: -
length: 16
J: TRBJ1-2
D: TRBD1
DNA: TGTGCCAGCAGTTACTCAATTCTAGACAGGGGCTATGGCTACACCTTC
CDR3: CASSYSILDRGYGYTF

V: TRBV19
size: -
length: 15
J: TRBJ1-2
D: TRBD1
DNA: TGTGCCAGTAGCCACGATGGACAGGGTGGGTTTGGCTACACCTTC
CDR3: CASSHDGQGGFGYTF

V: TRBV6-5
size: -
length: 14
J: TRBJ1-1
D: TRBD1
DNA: TGTGCCAGCAGTCCCACAGGGGTCTGGACTGAAGCTTTCTTT
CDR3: CASSPTGVWTEAFF

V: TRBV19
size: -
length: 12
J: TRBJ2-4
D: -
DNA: TGTGCCAGTAGCCCCACAGCATCCATTCAGTACTTC
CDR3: CASSPTASIQYF

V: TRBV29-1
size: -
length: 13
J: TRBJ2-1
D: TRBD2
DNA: TGCAGCGCTAGCGCGGGGGGGCCGAATGAGCAGTTCTTC
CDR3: CSASAGGPNEQFF

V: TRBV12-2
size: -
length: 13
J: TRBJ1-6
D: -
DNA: TGTGCAAGTCGCTTCAGCGGTCGGTCACCCCTCCACTTT
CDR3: CASRFSGRSPLHF

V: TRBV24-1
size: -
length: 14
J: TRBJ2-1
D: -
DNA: TGTGCCACCAGGGGTGAGGGCTCCTACAATGAGCAGTTCTTC
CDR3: CATRGEGSYNEQFF

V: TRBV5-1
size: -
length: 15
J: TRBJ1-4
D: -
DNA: TGCGCCAGCACTCCCGGCCGGGGAACTAATGAAAAACTGTTTTTT
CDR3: CASTPGRGTNEKLFF

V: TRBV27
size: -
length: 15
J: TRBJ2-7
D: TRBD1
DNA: TGTGCCAGCAGTTTATGGGGTCAGGGGGCTTACGAGCAGTACTTC
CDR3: CASSLWGQGAYEQYF

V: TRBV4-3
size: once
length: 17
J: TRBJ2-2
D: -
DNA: TGCGCCAGCAGCCAACCTCAAGCAGGCATGAACACCGGGGAGCTGTTTTTT
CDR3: CASSQPQAGMNTGELFF

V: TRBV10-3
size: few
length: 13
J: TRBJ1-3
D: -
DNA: TGTGCCATCAGGTTCAACTCTGGAAACACCATATATTTT
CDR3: CAIRFNSGNTIYF

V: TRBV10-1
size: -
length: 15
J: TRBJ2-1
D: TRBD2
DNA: TGCGCCAGCAGTGAGGGGACTAGCTCCTACAATGAGCAGTTCTTC
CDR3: CASSEGTSSYNEQFF

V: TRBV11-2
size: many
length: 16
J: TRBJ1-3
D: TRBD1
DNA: TGTGCCAGCAGCAAAGGACAGGGGGGATCTGGAAACACCATATATTTT
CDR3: CASSKGQGGSGNTIYF